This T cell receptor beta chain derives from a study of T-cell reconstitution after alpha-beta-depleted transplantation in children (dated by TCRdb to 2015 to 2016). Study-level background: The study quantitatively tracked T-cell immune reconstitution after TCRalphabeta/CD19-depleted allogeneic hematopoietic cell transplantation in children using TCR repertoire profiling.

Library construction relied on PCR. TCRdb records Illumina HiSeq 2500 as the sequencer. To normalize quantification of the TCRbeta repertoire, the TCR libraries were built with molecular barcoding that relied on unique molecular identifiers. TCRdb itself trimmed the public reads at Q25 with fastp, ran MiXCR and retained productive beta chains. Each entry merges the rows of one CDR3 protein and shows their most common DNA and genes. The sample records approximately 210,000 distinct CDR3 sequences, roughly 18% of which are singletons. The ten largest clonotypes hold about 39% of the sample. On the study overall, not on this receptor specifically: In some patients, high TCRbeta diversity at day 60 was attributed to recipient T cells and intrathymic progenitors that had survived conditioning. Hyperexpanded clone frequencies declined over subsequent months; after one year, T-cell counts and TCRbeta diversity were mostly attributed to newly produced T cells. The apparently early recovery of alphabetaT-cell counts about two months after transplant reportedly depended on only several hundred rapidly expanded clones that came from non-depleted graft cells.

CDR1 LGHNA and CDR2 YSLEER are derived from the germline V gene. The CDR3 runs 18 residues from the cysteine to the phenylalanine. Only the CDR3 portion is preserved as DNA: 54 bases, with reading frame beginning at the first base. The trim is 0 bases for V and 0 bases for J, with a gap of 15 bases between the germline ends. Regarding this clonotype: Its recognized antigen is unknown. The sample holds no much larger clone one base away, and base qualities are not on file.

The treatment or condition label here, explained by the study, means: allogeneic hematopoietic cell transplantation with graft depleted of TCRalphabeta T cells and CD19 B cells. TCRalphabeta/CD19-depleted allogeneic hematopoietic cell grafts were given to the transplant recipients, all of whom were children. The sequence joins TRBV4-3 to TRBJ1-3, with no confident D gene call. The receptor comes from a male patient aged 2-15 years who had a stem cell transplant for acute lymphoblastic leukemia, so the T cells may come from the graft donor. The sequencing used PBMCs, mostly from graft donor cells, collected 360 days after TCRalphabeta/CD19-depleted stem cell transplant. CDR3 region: CASSQEDSPVYSGNTIYF. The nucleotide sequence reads TGCGCCAGCAGCCAAGAAGATTCGCCGGTTTACTCTGGAAACACCATATATTTT.